The present entry profiles one T cell receptor beta chain with its context. What this receptor recognizes is not known. It has no much larger one-base neighbor in the sample; base qualities were not kept. This record comes from a study of tumor-infiltrating lymphocytes in primary liver carcinoma (dated by TCRdb to about 2017). In terms of the full investigation: The five patients, three men and two women aged 30 to 69 years, had hepatocellular carcinoma (four) or combined HCC and intrahepatic cholangiocarcinoma (one). The five patients had tumors staged T1-T3 N0M0, with maximum diameters ranging from about 4 to 11 cm. Each sample produced roughly 3.5 to 7.13 million productive TCRbeta reads, and read depth showed no significant difference between tissue types. TCRbeta repertoire sequencing, expression microarrays and whole-exome sequencing were combined in the study across five regions of each liver tumor, with adjacent normal tissue and blood also included. TCRbeta repertoire sequencing covered about 35 specimens from 5 patients: some 25 tumor regions, 5 adjacent noncancerous liver tissues and 5 peripheral blood samples. Agilent mRNA microarray profiling was performed on the roughly 24 tumor region samples to relate TCRbeta repertoire diversity to the local molecular phenotype. Technical replicate repertoires showed high reproducibility, with mean shared-clone rates about 0.92 and correlation coefficients above 0.98.

What the authors observed across the whole study: Because the samples were bulk and unsorted, CD4+ and CD8+ T cell repertoires could not be compared. Repertoire overlap was found to be higher between tumor regions (mean roughly 36%) than between tumor-adjacent (approximately 17%) or tumor-blood (14%) pairs, consistent with antigen-driven expansion. Compared with blood, tumors had a significantly larger share of the repertoire taken up by the top 250 clones (p = 0.039). Only roughly 7.5-24% of top clones appeared in all five regions of a tumor, which suggests that tumor-infiltrating T cells are spatially heterogeneous. The study included only five patients, and the authors note findings should be validated in a larger study. Because only the TCR beta chain was sequenced and unpaired alpha chains were not captured, true repertoire diversity is likely underestimated.

A constant-region primer and ProtoScript II reverse transcriptase were used to reverse-transcribe TCRbeta-specific cDNA from about 0.55 ug total RNA. Construction of the TCRbeta libraries relied on three nested rounds of multiplex PCR, following a slightly modified ARM-PCR procedure. A final 25-cycle PCR with Deep VentR polymerase added sample barcodes and Illumina adapters. Before sequencing, amplicons of 200-500 bp were gel-purified using a QIAquick gel extraction kit. An Illumina HiSeq 2500 was used to sequence the TCRbeta amplicons, generating 250-bp paired-end reads. The authors' pipeline ran thus. To recover full CDR3 sequences, reads were quality-trimmed using Trimmomatic v0.33 and paired reads were then merged using FLASH v1.2.11. V, D and J germline segments were assigned to the rearranged TCRbeta sequences using MiGEC v1.2.1b. Clonotype statistics and Shannon-Wiener diversity indices were computed with VDJtools v1.0.0. Except for diversity analysis, only each sample's 250 most abundant clonotypes were used in subsequent analyses to reduce sampling bias. TCRdb trimmed public reads at Q25 via fastp, called clones via MiXCR and kept in-frame beta chains. CDR3 protein sequences are deduplicated, and each keeps its most common genes and DNA. Clone size and V and J calls follow TCRdb, not the original study. The sample data list 84,000 or so distinct CDR3 sequences, and approximately 70% of these were observed just once. Roughly 21% of the sample is taken by the ten largest.

Without any cell sorting, total RNA and DNA were extracted together from around 20-30 mg of bulk tissue using the AllPrep DNA/RNA mini kit. A handful of patients with histopathologically diagnosed primary liver carcinoma underwent surgical resection in China between late 2015 and 2016. Chronic HBV infection was present in the patients, and the patients were treatment-naive at sampling. Each tumor was sampled at five spatially separated regions: the tumor centre plus the superior, inferior, left-lateral and right-lateral poles. Histological examination found more than 75% viable tumor cells in every tumor sample. Fresh tumor and adjacent tissue pieces were bisected; one half was stored in RNAlater at -80°C, the other sent for histology. Material: liver tumor tissue from sampling region 1. This specimen's cell subset or site label, interpreted: tumor region T1, superior pole. The receptor's source is a man aged 35 to 55 with primary liver carcinoma and hepatitis B virus infection.

The nucleotide sequence is TGTGCCAGCAGCTTATACAGGGAGGGTACCAGGGAGCTGTTTTTT. This is translated as CASSLYREGTRELFF. Recombination joined TRBV13 with TRBJ2-2; a tentative D match to TRBD2 spans 7 bases. The CDR3, cysteine through phenylalanine, is 15 amino acids long. Just CDR3 DNA is preserved here, 45 bases in frame from base 1. The germline V gene (reference sequence) provides CDR1 PRHDT and CDR2 FYEKMQ. V loses 2 bases, J loses 9 bases, and the germline ends lie 16 bases apart.